These 19 T cell receptor beta chains came from one sample sequenced in a study of read filtering for tumor transcriptome and immune sequencing. Molecular barcoded adaptors covering alpha/delta and beta/gamma chains were used on 400 to 450 ng RNA. TCRdb ran MiXCR on the reads and lists one entry per CDR3 protein. The table shows tens of thousands of distinct CDR3 sequences, with roughly 21% occurring only once. The material sequenced was a population of CD138-negative cells sorted from bone marrow. The receptors were sampled from a donor over 35 with multiple myeloma.

This clonotype was found a few times. This chain joins TRBV14 and TRBJ2-2; 9 positions agree with TRBD1. CDR1 and CDR2 from the germline V gene are SGHDN and FVKESK. The CDR3 covers 15 residues. V lost 5 bases, J lost 6 bases, and 7 bases stayed unmatched. The CDR3 bases are TGTGCCAGCAGCTTAAGGAGGACAGGGGCCGGGGAGCTGTTTTTT. This encodes CASSLRRTGAGELFF.

This clonotype was recorded many times. DNA for the CDR3: TGCGCCAGCAGCTTTGGGGAAGAGACCCAGTACTTC. Residues: CASSFGEETQYF. This chain uses TRBV5-1 with TRBJ2-5, with D hard to call. CDR1 and CDR2 (germline): SGHRS, YFSETQ. This CDR3 comprises 12 residues. V lost 2 bases and J lost 3, with 5 bases in between.

This clonotype was seen at least ten times. CDR3 nucleotides: TGCGCCAGCAGCCGGGCACTCCTAGATACGCAGTATTTT. Translated: CASSRALLDTQYF. The genes are TRBV5-1 and TRBJ2-3; D ambiguous. Per the germline V gene, CDR1 is SGHRS and CDR2 is YFSETQ. The CDR3 loop spans 13 amino acids. The germline V and J ends were trimmed by 4 bases and 5 bases, with 11 bases remaining between them. Using reference TRBV5-1 and TRBJ2-3 for the parts outside the CDR3, the full variable domain is KAGVTQTPRYLIKTRGQQVTLSCSPISGHRSVSWYQQTPGQGLQFLFEYFSETQRNKGNFPGRFSGRQFSNSRSEMNVSTLELGDSALYLCASSRALLDTQYFGPGTRLTVL.

This clonotype has ten or more counts. The rearrangement uses TRBV2 and TRBJ2-5; no reliable D call. This CDR3 contains 14 residues. V was clipped by 1 base and J by 2 bases, with 8 bases between them. Looked up from germline, CDR1 is SNHLY and CDR2 is FYNNEI. CDR3: CASSEVRGQETQYF. CDR3 nucleotides: TGTGCCAGCAGTGAAGTGCGCGGACAAGAGACCCAGTACTTC.

The sample holds a few counts of this clonotype. This chain uses TRBV28 with TRBJ1-2; weak D call: TRBD1 (6 bases). Germline CDR1 is MDHEN and CDR2 is SYDVKM. The V end lost 6 bases, the J end lost 13 bases, and 24 bases lay between the germline ends. This CDR3 spans 14 amino acids. The CDR3 nucleotides are TGTGCCAGCAGGACGAGAGGGGGGCGTGTTGTGGCCACCTTC. This gives the protein CASRTRGGRVVATF.

This clonotype showed up many times. The V gene is TRBV5-6, the J gene TRBJ2-3, with D perhaps TRBD1 (8 bases). The germline gives CDR1 SGHDT, CDR2 YYEEEE. CDR3 length equals 15 residues. Trimming shortened V by 0 bases and J by 4 bases, and 12 bases separated the two germline ends. The CDR3 coding sequence is TGTGCCAGCAGCTTGGGGACAGGGAGGGCAGATACGCAGTATTTT. Translation: CASSLGTGRADTQYF.

The V gene is TRBV20-1, the J gene TRBJ1-5, with a tentative D call TRBD1 (6 bases). Germline V gene lookup returns CDR1 DFQATT and CDR2 SNEGSKA (reference sequence). Between the trimmed V and J ends, which lost 0 bases and 2 bases, there was a span of 17 bases. The CDR3 contains 17 residues. CDR3 nucleotide sequence: TGCAGTGCTAGAGAAATGCGGGGGGCTTCGGGCAATCAGCCCCAGCATTTT. Translation: CSAREMRGASGNQPQHF.

As to this clonotype: A far bigger clonotype differs at one base, so this is likely a read error. The chain links TRBV11-2 to TRBJ2-1, with D tentatively TRBD1 (5 bases). Trimming took 10 bases from V and 9 from J, leaving 19 bases between them. CDR3 length equals 13 residues. CDR1 and CDR2 (germline): SGHAT, FQNNGV. The CDR3 here is CANSFQGSGEQFF. CDR3 nucleotide sequence: TGTGCCAACAGTTTTCAGGGATCCGGTGAGCAGTTCTTC.

This clonotype was found many times. This chain connects TRBV6-1 to TRBJ1-1, with 12 nucleotides matching TRBD1. The germline CDR1 and CDR2 sequences are MNHNS and SASEGT. The CDR3 is 15 residues long. Trimming took 7 bases from V and 3 from J; bases not matched to a gene: 6. CDR3 protein: CASNPGQGAHTEAFF. CDR3 DNA sequence: TGTGCCAGCAACCCGGGACAGGGGGCCCACACTGAAGCTTTCTTT.

Many counts were recorded for this clonotype. The chain couples TRBV29-1 to TRBJ1-1; 8 positions match TRBD1. The V segment lost 4 bases and the J segment 5 bases; nucleotides outside the gene matches: 3. Germline V gene sequence: CDR1 SQVTM, CDR2 ANQGSEA. The CDR3 loop spans 12 amino acids. The CDR3 loop reads CSVVRQGTEAFF. The CDR3 DNA is TGCAGCGTTGTAAGACAGGGGACTGAAGCTTTCTTT.

Turning to this clonotype: It may be a read error: a sequence one base away is much more abundant. The chain combines TRBV7-9 with TRBJ1-1; D unresolved. Trimming took off 9 bases at V and 7 bases at J, with 15 bases between the two ends. CDR3 length equals 12 residues. The germline V gene encodes CDR1 SEHNR and CDR2 FQNEAQ (reference sequence). CDR3 sequence: CASLGRSGEAFF. In DNA, the CDR3 is TGTGCCAGTCTTGGACGGTCTGGTGAAGCTTTCTTT.

Ten or more counts support this clonotype. The chain carries TRBV11-2 and TRBJ1-3; D is uncertain. The CDR3 spans 15 residues. V was trimmed by 0 bases and J by 3 bases, leaving 9 bases between them. CDR1 and CDR2 from the germline V gene are SGHAT and FQNNGV. The CDR3 protein is CASSLDGGIGNTIYF. The CDR3 DNA reads TGTGCCAGCAGCTTAGATGGCGGAATTGGAAACACCATATATTTT.

A few counts support this clonotype. The chain employs TRBV13 and TRBJ2-7, with TRBD2 matching 12 bases. In germline, CDR1 is PRHDT, CDR2 FYEKMQ (reference sequence). J lost 4 bases, V lost 4 bases, and 14 bases had no gene match. The CDR3 has 18 residues. The CDR3 sequence is CASSSLPRLAGVVYEQYF. In DNA, the CDR3 is TGTGCCAGCAGCTCCTTGCCCAGACTAGCGGGGGTGGTGTACGAGCAGTACTTC.

In this sample, this clonotype turned up many times. The chain links TRBV28 to TRBJ1-1, with D perhaps TRBD1 (6 bases). V was shortened by 7 bases and J by 4 bases, with 16 bases between the two germline ends. The CDR3 covers 14 residues. CDR1 and CDR2 (germline): MDHEN, SYDVKM. CDR3 coding DNA: TGTGCCAGCAAAGCACCTGACAGGTTCACTGAAGCTTTCTTT. Protein: CASKAPDRFTEAFF.

Notes on this clonotype: A much larger clone lies a single base off, so this may be a read error. This chain links TRBV3-1 with TRBJ1-1; tentatively, D is TRBD1 (6 bases). Germline values: CDR1 LGHDT, CDR2 YNNKEL (reference sequence). This CDR3 has 13 amino acids. The chain's CDR3 is CASSRTASTGAFF. CDR3 in DNA: TGTGCCAGCAGCCGGACAGCCAGCACTGGAGCTTTCTTT. Full variable domain (missing parts from reference TRBV3-1 and TRBJ1-1): DTAVSQTPKYLVTQMGNDKSIKCEQNLGHDTMYWYKQDSKKFLKIMFSYNNKELIINETVPNRFSPKSPDKAHLNLHINSLELGDSAVYFCASSRTASTGAFFGQGTRLTVV.

Worth noting for this clonotype: Being one base from a much bigger clone, this may be a read error. This sequence joins TRBV27 and TRBJ2-2; D assignment may be TRBD1 or TRBD2 (5 bases each). The length of the CDR3 is 17 residues. CDR1 is MNHEY and CDR2 is SMNVEV in the germline V gene (reference sequence). Deletions cut 6 bases from V and 6 bases from J, with 23 bases between. Written as DNA, the CDR3 is TGTGCCAGCAGCGCAATAAGGAAGGGACCAAGCCCCGGGGAGCTGTTTTTT. Translation gives CASSAIRKGPSPGELFF.

Points on this clonotype: A much larger clone lies one base from this, so it may be a read error. The J gene is TRBJ1-5, the V gene TRBV28; D is undetermined. Per the germline V gene, CDR1 is MDHEN and CDR2 is SYDVKM. CDR3 length: 11 amino acids. CDR3 nucleotides: TGTGCCAGCAGTCAAAGGGTGCCCCCGCATTTT. This sequence encodes CASSQRVPPHF.

This clonotype appeared a single time. Compared with germline, one end of the junction differs, possibly owing to a read error. This chain uses TRBV29-1 with TRBJ1-1; D remains ambiguous. Germline V gene sequence: CDR1 SQVTM, CDR2 ANQGSEA. This CDR3 region has 15 residues. The CDR3 loop is CSVEARALMNTEALF. The CDR3 nucleotides are TGCAGCGTTGAAGCGAGGGCCCTCATGAACACTGAAGCTCTCTTT.

A remark on this clonotype: This clone may be a read error of a much larger clone one base away. The conserved closing phenylalanine or tryptophan is absent in this CDR3, likely reflecting a read error. The rearrangement joins TRBV6-5 to TRBJ1-1; the D gene is possibly TRBD1 (6 bases). CDR3 length: 15 amino acids. The germline V gene has CDR1 MNHEY and CDR2 SVGAGI. The V and J ends lost 5 bases and 1 base respectively, with 14 bases between them. The CDR3 spells CASSPGDTRNTEAFI. CDR3 DNA: TGTGCCAGCAGTCCCGGGGACACCCGGAACACTGAAGCTTTCATT.